A single TCR beta chain is shown here with its context. The antigen is undetermined. This entry comes from a study of cytomegalovirus exposure and HLA in healthy donors. The overall study: Unique TCR beta sequences numbering about 100 million came from about 179 million T cells in an earlier analysis. Study-wide findings and caveats: Most TCR sequences showed up rarely, but some public TCRs showed up in many donors.

Primers: 60 Vbeta forward and 13 Jbeta reverse. TCRdb's copy holds only in-frame clones and misses some; the assay was immunoSEQ multiplex PCR. The sample carries approximately 55,000 clones, around 80% recorded once. The CDR3 totals 17 residues. Germline lookup yields CDR1 MRHNA and CDR2 SNTAGT. The V and J ends lost 3 bases and 8 bases, in that order; junction bases with no gene match: 10. These donors, healthy bone marrow donors, were studied. The sequenced material came from PBMCs. This TCR was recovered from a boy between 10 and 17 years old in good health and CMV-seropositive. V and J are TRBV6-4 and TRBJ1-4; 12 bases match TRBD1. CDR3 DNA sequence: TGTGCCAGCAGTGAGTACGGGACAGGGGGCAACGGCGAAAAACTGTTTTTT. Its protein product is CASSEYGTGGNGEKLFF.